This T cell receptor (beta chain) derives from a study of early T cells in non-severe SARS-CoV-2 infection. Study details: The authors sequenced bulk RNA from unsorted whole blood, leaving chains unpaired.

Study outcomes and limitations: In VDJdb matching, anti-spike CD8 responses were favored while private and CD4 specificities went missing.

The library protocol tagged individual cDNA molecules with unique molecular identifiers. TCRdb ran MiXCR on the 5' RACE reads and lists one entry per CDR3 protein. This sample has tens of thousands of distinct CDR3 sequences, with over 4.5% found just once. V was clipped by 5 bases and J by 5 bases; unmatched bases: 7. Germline V gene lookup returns CDR1 MNHEY and CDR2 SMNVEV (reference sequence). The CDR3 has 14 amino acids. The sample holds many counts of this clonotype. Its target is unknown. The rearrangement links TRBV27 to TRBJ2-7, with 9 bases that match TRBD1. The TCR comes from an adult who was a healthcare worker with PCR-confirmed SARS-CoV-2 infection or an uninfected control (not recorded which). Sequencing was performed on whole blood. CDR3 nucleotide sequence: TGTGCCAGCAGTCTCCGGGACAGGGTCGACGAGCAGTACTTC. Translated: CASSLRDRVDEQYF.